A selection of T cell receptor beta chains follows, all from one sample in a study of blood T cells in healthy people across ages. MiXCR, applied by TCRdb to the 5' RACE reads, yields one record per CDR3 protein. The sample records under 1,000,000 distinct CDR3 sequences, approximately 35% being singletons. The sequenced material came from blood. Receptors were obtained from a man aged 18 to 29 in good health. The CDR3 runs from the conserved cysteine through the conserved F or W. Expanded clones are given a class, and other clones once, few, many or no size at all.

J gene,V gene,clone size,CDR3 protein
TRBJ1-2,TRBV6-2/TRBV6-3,few,CASSRETASGYTF
NA,TRBV14,few,CASSQLLSSYNEQYF
TRBJ2-3,TRBV6-5,NA,CASGNRVSDTQYF
TRBJ2-1,TRBV7-2,few,CASSLVWRGAYNEQFF
TRBJ2-1,TRBV12-3/TRBV12-4,many,CASSLGSFHNEQFF
TRBJ2-1,TRBV27,few,CASSLGYNFGEQFF
TRBJ2-2,TRBV7-2,NA,CASSRTSNTGELFF
TRBJ1-1,TRBV15,NA,CATSRDSGNGRRNTEAFF
TRBJ1-3,TRBV7-2,NA,CASSLGGDAGNTIYF
TRBJ2-7,TRBV12-3/TRBV12-4,NA,CASGTSRDGVSYEQYF
TRBJ2-7,TRBV12-3/TRBV12-4,NA,CASARDSCEQYF
TRBJ1-2,TRBV6-2/TRBV6-3,NA,CASSSPGSRGYTF
TRBJ2-3,TRBV4-1,NA,CASSRTGDTDTQYF
TRBJ2-3,TRBV28,NA,CASHNNGGGYTDTQYF
TRBJ1-2,TRBV3-1,NA,CASSDHYGYTF
NA,TRBV9,NA,CASSQGGGSAYEQYF
TRBJ1-1,TRBV29-1,NA,CSVLFVRGPENAFF
TRBJ2-5,TRBV7-2,NA,CASSLLLSPETQYF
TRBJ2-4,TRBV7-2,NA,CASSLADREGSIQYF
TRBJ2-3,TRBV4-3,NA,CASSQELAQSTDTQYF
TRBJ2-3,TRBV2,NA,CASTSGQPGDTQYF
TRBJ1-4,TRBV19,NA,CASTPDSENEKLFF
TRBJ1-5,TRBV4-3,NA,CASRPTFGGGYNQPQHF
TRBJ2-1,TRBV20-1,NA,CSATSLAGVHNEQFF
TRBJ2-7,TRBV20-1,NA,CSSSGTPNNEQYF
TRBJ2-1,TRBV7-9,NA,CASSLGGSLYNGQFF
TRBJ2-7,TRBV19,many,CASSIDPGFYEQYF
TRBJ2-1,TRBV27,NA,CASSPIVGQEQFF
TRBJ2-1,TRBV6-2/TRBV6-3,NA,CASSFRGGYNEQFF
TRBJ2-1,TRBV4-2,many,CASSRSHGATQLSSYNEQFF
TRBJ1-1,TRBV20-1,NA,CSARSGQGGTEAFF
TRBJ1-1,TRBV5-1,few,CASSLFQGGTEAFF
TRBJ2-2,TRBV21-1,NA,CASSQGQWGTGELFF
TRBJ2-1,TRBV20-1,NA,CSARGPSSGARNEQFF
TRBJ2-5,TRBV20-1,NA,CGVTGLAGGWNEQYF
TRBJ2-1,TRBV4-3,NA,CASSQEVQNSYNEQFF
TRBJ2-7,TRBV20-1,NA,CSASSLTHRNEQYF
TRBJ1-1,TRBV10-3,once,CAIRAGTGVSTEAFF
TRBJ1-2,TRBV28,many,CASSQYLTRNYGYTF
TRBJ1-5,TRBV20-1,few,CSASRTGLSNQPQHF
TRBJ1-5,TRBV12-3/TRBV12-4,many,CASSSGGRYSNQPQHF
TRBJ1-2,TRBV7-2,NA,CTSSLANRAGYGYTF
TRBJ2-7,TRBV12-3/TRBV12-4,NA,CASTSGGTYNEQYF
TRBJ1-1,TRBV6-2/TRBV6-3,NA,CASRRKKDTEAFF
TRBJ2-1,TRBV6-2/TRBV6-3,few,CASSKLPGQGHSEQFF
TRBJ1-1,TRBV4-3,few,CASSQDVEGVTEAFF
TRBJ1-2,TRBV20-1,NA,CSARDTSTGLRGYGYTF